This T cell receptor beta chain appears in the sequencing data of a study of blood T cell repertoires in COVID-19. Trimming stripped 5 bases from V and 4 bases from J, with 9 bases between. Germline V gene lookup returns CDR1 LNHDA and CDR2 SQIVND (reference sequence). CDR3 length: 13 residues. How the authors handled the data: The authors estimated nucleated cell counts from reference gene primer amplification. Method: immunoSEQ multiplex PCR; TCRdb's copy keeps in-frame clones and lacks some. The V and J calls and the clone size are those of that table, but D and trimming were determined from the DNA. The repertoire holds 490,000 or so clones, with around 87% as singletons.

The rearrangement uses TRBV19 and TRBJ1-3, with D unresolved. Sequenced: PBMCs or T cells enriched from blood (not recorded which). This TCR came from a woman aged 35 to 49 who had recovered from COVID-19. The CDR3 DNA reads as TGTGCCAGTAGTTTGGGGAGGGGAAACACCATATATTTT. Amino acid sequence: CASSLGRGNTIYF.